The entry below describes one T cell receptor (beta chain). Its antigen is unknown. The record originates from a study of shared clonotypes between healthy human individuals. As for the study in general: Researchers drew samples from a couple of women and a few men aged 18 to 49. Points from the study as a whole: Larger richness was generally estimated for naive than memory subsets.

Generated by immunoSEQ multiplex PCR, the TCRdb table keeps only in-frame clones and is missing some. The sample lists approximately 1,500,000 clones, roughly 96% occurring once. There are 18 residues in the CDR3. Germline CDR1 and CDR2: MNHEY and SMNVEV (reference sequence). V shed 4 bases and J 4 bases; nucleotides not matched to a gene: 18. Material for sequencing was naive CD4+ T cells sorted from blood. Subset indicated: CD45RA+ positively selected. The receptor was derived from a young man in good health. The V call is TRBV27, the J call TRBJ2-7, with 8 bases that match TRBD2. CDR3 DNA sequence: TGTGCCAGCAGTTCAATCAGCGGGAGTAGGCTTTACTTGTACGAGCAGTACTTC. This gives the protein CASSSISGSRLYLYEQYF.